This is a list of T cell receptor beta chains from one sample in a study of CD8+CD57+ T cells in acquired aplastic anemia. TCRdb re-derived calls from the reads in MiXCR, one entry per CDR3 protein. The table has about 20,000 distinct CDR3 sequences, 40% seen once. What was sequenced was CD8+CD57+ T cells sorted from PBMCs. These TCRs come from a human donor with aplastic anemia. The CDR3 runs from the conserved cysteine through the conserved F or W. Each record gives: J gene, V gene, D gene, clone size, CDR3 DNA, CDR3 protein. The D gene is left open where the match is weak. Clone size is not always given. Where it is, it says once, few, many or a class for expanded clones.

J: TRBJ2-7; V: TRBV27; D: TRBD2; size: -; DNA: TGTGCCAGCACCCCGGTGGGTAGCGGGTCCTTCTACGAGCAGTACTTC; CDR3: CASTPVGSGSFYEQYF
J: TRBJ2-1; V: TRBV5-6; D: -; size: -; DNA: TGTAGCAGCAGCTTGGTAGTGGGTAGCCCGTCCAATGAGCAGTTCTTC; CDR3: CSSSLVVGSPSNEQFF
J: TRBJ2-2; V: TRBV7-3; D: -; size: -; DNA: TGTGCCAGCAGCTTTCAGGGAAGGGACACCGGGGAGCTGTTTTTT; CDR3: CASSFQGRDTGELFF
J: TRBJ2-3; V: TRBV10-1; D: -; size: -; DNA: TGCGCCAGCAGTGAGTCGTCAGGGGCTAGCACAGATACGCAGTATTTT; CDR3: CASSESSGASTDTQYF
J: TRBJ2-7; V: TRBV10-1; D: -; size: -; DNA: TGCGCCAGCAGTGAAGGCAAGGGGCGGGAGCAGTACTTC; CDR3: CASSEGKGREQYF
J: TRBJ2-3; V: TRBV20-1; D: -; size: many; DNA: TGCAGTGCTAGATATTACGGGAGACGCGTGCAGTATTTT; CDR3: CSARYYGRRVQYF
J: TRBJ1-1; V: TRBV7-3; D: -; size: -; DNA: TGTGCCAGCAGCCCCGAGGGTAATTACAACACTGAAGCTTTCTTT; CDR3: CASSPEGNYNTEAFF
J: TRBJ2-5; V: TRBV6-1; D: -; size: few; DNA: TGTGCCACTCACAGGCAGTACCAAGAGACCCAGTACTTC; CDR3: CATHRQYQETQYF
J: TRBJ2-1; V: TRBV12-3/TRBV12-4; D: -; size: -; DNA: TGTGCCAGCACCGGAAACAATGAGCAGTTCTTC; CDR3: CASTGNNEQFF
J: TRBJ1-4; V: TRBV12-3/TRBV12-4; D: TRBD1; size: -; DNA: TGTGCCAGCAGGGACAGGGGAACTAATGAAAAACTGTTTTTT; CDR3: CASRDRGTNEKLFF
J: TRBJ2-1; V: TRBV2; D: -; size: few; DNA: TGTGCCAGCGCTAGTTCGGTCCGGCCGCAGTTCTTC; CDR3: CASASSVRPQFF
J: TRBJ2-3; V: TRBV5-5; D: -; size: -; DNA: TGTGCCAGCAGCTTAGACGGGAGCACAGATACGCAGTATTTT; CDR3: CASSLDGSTDTQYF
J: TRBJ2-4; V: TRBV6-5; D: TRBD1; size: many; DNA: TGTGCCAGCAGTTACGGGACAGACGGGATTCAGTACTTC; CDR3: CASSYGTDGIQYF
J: TRBJ1-1; V: TRBV20-1; D: -; size: -; DNA: TGCAGTGCCAACCTGGGTCAGCACACTGAAGCTTTCTTT; CDR3: CSANLGQHTEAFF
J: TRBJ2-5; V: TRBV5-1; D: TRBD1; size: once; DNA: TGCGCCAGCAAAACCTCCGGGACAGAGAAAGGGACCCAGTACTTC; CDR3: CASKTSGTEKGTQYF
J: TRBJ2-1; V: TRBV24-1; D: -; size: -; DNA: TGTGCCACCATGGATTCCAATGAGCAGCTCTTC; CDR3: CATMDSNEQLF
J: TRBJ2-2; V: TRBV9; D: -; size: many; DNA: TGTGCCAGCAGCGTAGAGGGCAGGGACATCGGGGAGCTGTTTTTT; CDR3: CASSVEGRDIGELFF
J: TRBJ2-5; V: TRBV7-6; D: TRBD2; size: -; DNA: TGTGCCAGCAGCTTAGAAGCGGGAGATAACTTAGAGACCCAGTACTTC; CDR3: CASSLEAGDNLETQYF
J: TRBJ2-1; V: TRBV10-3; D: -; size: few; DNA: TGTGCCATCAGTGAATCCGGGGAACGCTCCTACAATGAGCAGTTCTTC; CDR3: CAISESGERSYNEQFF
J: TRBJ2-1; V: TRBV7-9; D: TRBD1; size: few; DNA: TGTGCCAGCAGCTTAGGGACAGGGGGCGTAGGGCAGTTCTTC; CDR3: CASSLGTGGVGQFF
J: TRBJ2-7; V: TRBV29-1; D: TRBD2; size: few; DNA: TGCAGCGTGTCCGGGACTATCCTTTACGAGCAGTACTTC; CDR3: CSVSGTILYEQYF
J: TRBJ1-2; V: TRBV2; D: -; size: medium-sized; DNA: TGTGCCAGCAGTGATAACGGGATCTATGGCTACACCTTC; CDR3: CASSDNGIYGYTF
J: TRBJ2-7; V: TRBV20-1; D: TRBD2; size: -; DNA: TGCAGTGCTAGAGAGGGGACTATGACGGGGAGCGAGCAGTACTTC; CDR3: CSAREGTMTGSEQYF
J: TRBJ2-3; V: TRBV6-4; D: -; size: many; DNA: TGTGCCAGCAGTGACTCGGACAGCACAGATACGCAGTATTTT; CDR3: CASSDSDSTDTQYF
J: TRBJ1-1; V: TRBV18; D: -; size: once; DNA: TGTGCCAGCTCACCAGACTACCGGAGGACTGAAGCTTTCTTT; CDR3: CASSPDYRRTEAFF
J: TRBJ2-5; V: TRBV13; D: TRBD2; size: many; DNA: TGTGCCAGCAGCCCACGGACTAGCCAGGGGTACCAAGAGACCCAGTACTTC; CDR3: CASSPRTSQGYQETQYF
J: TRBJ1-6; V: TRBV20-1; D: -; size: medium-sized; DNA: TGCAGTGCTAGAGATGTCGTCAGGGATAATTCACCCCTCCACTTT; CDR3: CSARDVVRDNSPLHF
J: TRBJ2-5; V: TRBV7-9; D: TRBD1; size: few; DNA: TGTGCCAGCAGCTTAGAGGCCCCGGGACAGGGCATAGAGACCCAGTACTTC; CDR3: CASSLEAPGQGIETQYF
J: TRBJ2-1; V: TRBV20-1; D: TRBD2; size: -; DNA: TGCAGTGCCAGCAGCTTAGAAGCGGGAGATAACAATGAGCAGTTCTTC; CDR3: CSASSLEAGDNNEQFF
J: TRBJ1-1; V: TRBV20-1; D: -; size: few; DNA: TGCAGTGCTAGACCCGGGAGAATTAATGAAGCTTTCTTT; CDR3: CSARPGRINEAFF
J: TRBJ2-1; V: TRBV7-6; D: -; size: few; DNA: TGTGCCAGCAGCTTAGGTAATGGGGCCTACAATGAGCAGTTCTTC; CDR3: CASSLGNGAYNEQFF
J: TRBJ1-1; V: TRBV13; D: TRBD1; size: few; DNA: TGTGCCAGCAGCAACCAACAGGGGTTCGGCACTGAAGCTTTCTTT; CDR3: CASSNQQGFGTEAFF
J: TRBJ2-7; V: TRBV5-5; D: -; size: few; DNA: TGTGCCAGCAGCGATTTGGGGCGAATCTCCTACGAGCAGTACTTC; CDR3: CASSDLGRISYEQYF
J: TRBJ2-5; V: TRBV15; D: -; size: -; DNA: TGTGCCACCAGCAGGGGGGAGATCCAAGAGACCCAGTACTTC; CDR3: CATSRGEIQETQYF
J: TRBJ1-1; V: TRBV19; D: -; size: -; DNA: TGTGCCAGTAGTATGGACCGACAGCGGGCTTTCTTT; CDR3: CASSMDRQRAFF
J: TRBJ2-3; V: TRBV20-1; D: TRBD2; size: few; DNA: TGCAGTGCTAGAGGGGGGGGGACTAGCGGTTCCACAGATACGCAGTATTTT; CDR3: CSARGGGTSGSTDTQYF
J: TRBJ2-4; V: TRBV20-1; D: -; size: once; DNA: TGCAGTGCTAGGGGGATTTTAGCCAAAAACATTCAGTACTTC; CDR3: CSARGILAKNIQYF
J: TRBJ2-2; V: TRBV6-4; D: TRBD2; size: many; DNA: TGTGCCAGCAGTGATAGCGGGGAGAACACCGGGGAGCTGTTTTTT; CDR3: CASSDSGENTGELFF
J: TRBJ1-3; V: TRBV7-9; D: -; size: -; DNA: TGTGCTAGCAGCTCAGACAGAGACTCTGGAAACACCATATATTTT; CDR3: CASSSDRDSGNTIYF
J: TRBJ1-5; V: TRBV10-1; D: -; size: once; DNA: TGCGCCAGCAGCGCCAGGACGAGTCAGCCCCAGCATTTT; CDR3: CASSARTSQPQHF
J: TRBJ2-7; V: TRBV19; D: TRBD2; size: few; DNA: TGTGCCAGTAGTGGGCGGGAGTTAGCCTACGAGCAGTACTTC; CDR3: CASSGRELAYEQYF
J: TRBJ1-2; V: TRBV12-3/TRBV12-4; D: -; size: few; DNA: TGTGCCAGCAGGGACAGCAACAATTATGGCTACACCTTC; CDR3: CASRDSNNYGYTF
J: TRBJ1-6; V: TRBV9; D: -; size: few; DNA: TGTGCCAGCAGTGCGCGCGGGGAGTATTCACCCCTCCACTTT; CDR3: CASSARGEYSPLHF
J: TRBJ2-1; V: TRBV2; D: TRBD2; size: once; DNA: TGTGCCAGCGGTGTAATCAGCGGGAGGGCAGATGAGCAGTTCTTC; CDR3: CASGVISGRADEQFF
J: TRBJ2-4; V: TRBV19; D: -; size: medium-sized; DNA: TGTGCCAGTAGTAGTTTAGCCAAAAACATTCAGTACTTC; CDR3: CASSSLAKNIQYF
J: TRBJ2-7; V: TRBV29-1; D: -; size: -; DNA: TGCAGCGTGGCCCCTTCATCCCCAACACGCTACTACGAGCAGTACTTC; CDR3: CSVAPSSPTRYYEQYF
J: TRBJ2-2; V: TRBV11-3; D: TRBD2; size: -; DNA: TGTGCCAGCAGTCCGGGGCTAGCGGTTAACACCGGGGAGCTGTTTTTT; CDR3: CASSPGLAVNTGELFF
J: TRBJ2-1; V: TRBV5-8; D: -; size: few; DNA: TGTGCCAGCAGCTTCCCATTTAAGCGAGAGGTGGATGAGCAGTTCTTC; CDR3: CASSFPFKREVDEQFF
J: TRBJ2-7; V: TRBV28; D: TRBD2; size: -; DNA: TGTGCCAGCAGACTATCGGGACTAAGCTACGAGCAGTACTTC; CDR3: CASRLSGLSYEQYF
J: TRBJ2-7; V: TRBV11-2; D: -; size: -; DNA: TGTGCCAGCAGCCCCCTGAGGGTGAACACCGGGGAGCAGTACTTC; CDR3: CASSPLRVNTGEQYF
J: TRBJ1-2; V: TRBV2; D: TRBD1; size: once; DNA: TGTGCCAGCAGAGGACAGGCTACAACCTATGGCTACACCTTC; CDR3: CASRGQATTYGYTF
J: TRBJ2-3; V: TRBV7-8; D: TRBD2; size: once; DNA: TGTGCCAGCAGCATAGGGACTAGCGGGGGGACAGATACGCAGTATTTT; CDR3: CASSIGTSGGTDTQYF
J: TRBJ2-5; V: TRBV7-3; D: -; size: few; DNA: TGTGCCAGCAGCCCGGACACCTGGCAAGAGACCCAGTACTTC; CDR3: CASSPDTWQETQYF